This TCR beta chain derives from a study of early T cells in non-severe SARS-CoV-2 infection. Unique molecular identifiers (one per individual cDNA molecule) were attached. A single record per CDR3 protein comes from TCRdb applying MiXCR to the 5' RACE reads. The sample lists under 60,000 distinct CDR3 sequences, approximately 8% occurring once. Notes on the study in general: Matching results from VDJdb favored anti-spike CD8 responses, leaving private and CD4 specificities undetected.

The CDR3 contains 13 residues. Germline V gene lookup returns CDR1 MNHNS and CDR2 SASEGT. Trimming removed 4 bases from V and 7 bases from J, with 13 bases in between. Only a few counts were recorded for this clonotype. What it binds is unknown. Sequencing was performed on whole blood. This sequence was found in an adult who was a healthcare worker with PCR-confirmed SARS-CoV-2 infection or an uninfected control (not recorded which). The chain recombines TRBV6-1 with TRBJ1-1, with D perhaps matching TRBD1 (6 bases). The CDR3 here is CASSVSGAGEAFF. CDR3 DNA: TGTGCCAGCAGTGTTTCGGGGGCCGGTGAAGCTTTCTTT.